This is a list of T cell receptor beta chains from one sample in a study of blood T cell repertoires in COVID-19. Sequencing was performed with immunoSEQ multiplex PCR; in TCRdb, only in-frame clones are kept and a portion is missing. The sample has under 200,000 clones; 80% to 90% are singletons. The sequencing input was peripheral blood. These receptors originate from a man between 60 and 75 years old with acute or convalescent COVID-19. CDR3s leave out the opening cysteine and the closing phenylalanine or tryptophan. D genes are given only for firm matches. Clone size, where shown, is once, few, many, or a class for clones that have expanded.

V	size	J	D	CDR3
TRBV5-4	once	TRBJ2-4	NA	ASSPGGAPKNIQY
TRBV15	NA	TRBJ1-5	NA	ATSRDATPTAEPQH
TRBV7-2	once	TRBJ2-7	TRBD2	ASSFGLAAYEQY
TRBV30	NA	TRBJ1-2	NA	AWTHRVYGYT
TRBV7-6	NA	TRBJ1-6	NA	ASSLVEQGHSPLH
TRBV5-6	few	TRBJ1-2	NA	ASRTGVNYGYT
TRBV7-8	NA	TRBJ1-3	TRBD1	ASSLGYRGSGNTIY
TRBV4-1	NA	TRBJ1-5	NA	ASSQGGAKGSNQPQH
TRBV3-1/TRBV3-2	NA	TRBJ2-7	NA	ASKGLAGYEQY
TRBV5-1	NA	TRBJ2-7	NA	ASSLEGELPYEQY